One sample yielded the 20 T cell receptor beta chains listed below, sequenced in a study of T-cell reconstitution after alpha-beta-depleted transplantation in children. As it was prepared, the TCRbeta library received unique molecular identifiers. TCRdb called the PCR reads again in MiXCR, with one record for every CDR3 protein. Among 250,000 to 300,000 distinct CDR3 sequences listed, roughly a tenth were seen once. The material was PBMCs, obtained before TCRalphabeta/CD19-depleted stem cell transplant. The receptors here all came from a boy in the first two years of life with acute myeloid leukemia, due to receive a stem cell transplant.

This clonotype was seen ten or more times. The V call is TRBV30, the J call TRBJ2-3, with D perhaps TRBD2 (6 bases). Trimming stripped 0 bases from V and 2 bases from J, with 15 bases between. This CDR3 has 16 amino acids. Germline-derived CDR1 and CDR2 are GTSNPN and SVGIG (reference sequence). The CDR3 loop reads CAWSVSGSGYTDTQYF. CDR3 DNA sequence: TGTGCCTGGAGTGTGAGTGGTAGCGGATACACAGATACGCAGTATTTT.

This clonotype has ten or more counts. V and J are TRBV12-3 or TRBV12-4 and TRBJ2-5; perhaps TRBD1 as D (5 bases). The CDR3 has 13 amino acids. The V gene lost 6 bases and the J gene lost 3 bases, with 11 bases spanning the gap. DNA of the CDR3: TGTGCCAGCAGACGGACCAGGGAAGAGACCCAGTACTTC. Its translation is CASRRTREETQYF.

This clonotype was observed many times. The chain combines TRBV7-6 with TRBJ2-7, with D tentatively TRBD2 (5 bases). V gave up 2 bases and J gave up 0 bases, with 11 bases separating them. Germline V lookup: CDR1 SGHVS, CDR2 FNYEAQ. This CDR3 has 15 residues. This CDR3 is CASSLTPGSSYEQYF. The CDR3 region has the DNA TGTGCCAGCAGCTTAACCCCGGGGAGCTCCTACGAGCAGTACTTC.

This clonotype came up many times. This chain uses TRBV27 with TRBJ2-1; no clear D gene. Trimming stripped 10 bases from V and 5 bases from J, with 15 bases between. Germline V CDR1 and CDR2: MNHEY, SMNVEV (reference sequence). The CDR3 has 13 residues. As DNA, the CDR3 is TGTGCCACCAAAGACATCCTCGACAATGAGCAGTTCTTC. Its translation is CATKDILDNEQFF.

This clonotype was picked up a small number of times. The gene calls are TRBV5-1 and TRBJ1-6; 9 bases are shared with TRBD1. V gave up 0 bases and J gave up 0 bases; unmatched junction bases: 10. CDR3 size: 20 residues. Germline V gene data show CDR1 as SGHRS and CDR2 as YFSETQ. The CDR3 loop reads CASSLDVPGQGPSYNSPLHF. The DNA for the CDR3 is TGCGCCAGCAGCTTGGATGTCCCGGGACAGGGTCCCTCCTATAATTCACCCCTCCACTTT.

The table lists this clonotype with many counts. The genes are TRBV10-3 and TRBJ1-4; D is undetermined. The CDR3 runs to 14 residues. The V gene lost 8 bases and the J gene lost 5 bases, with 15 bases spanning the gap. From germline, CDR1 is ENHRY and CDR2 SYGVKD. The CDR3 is CAIGDRTYNEKLFF. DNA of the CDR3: TGTGCCATCGGCGACCGGACCTACAATGAAAAACTGTTTTTT.

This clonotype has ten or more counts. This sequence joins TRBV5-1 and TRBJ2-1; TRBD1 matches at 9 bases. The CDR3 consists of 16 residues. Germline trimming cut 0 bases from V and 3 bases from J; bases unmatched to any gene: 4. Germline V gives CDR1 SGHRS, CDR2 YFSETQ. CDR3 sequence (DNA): TGCGCCAGCAGCTTGGTGCCGGGACAGGGCTACAATGAGCAGTTCTTC. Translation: CASSLVPGQGYNEQFF.

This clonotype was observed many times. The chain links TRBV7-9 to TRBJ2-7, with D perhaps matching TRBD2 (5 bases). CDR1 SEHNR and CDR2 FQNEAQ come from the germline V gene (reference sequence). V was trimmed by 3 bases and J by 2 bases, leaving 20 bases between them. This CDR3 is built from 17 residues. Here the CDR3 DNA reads TGTGCCAGCAGCTTCCCCTTTGCCAGCGGTAACACCTACGAGCAGTACTTC. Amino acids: CASSFPFASGNTYEQYF. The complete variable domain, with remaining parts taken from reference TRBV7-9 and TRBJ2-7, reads DTGVSQNPRHKITKRGQNVTFRCDPISEHNRLYWYRQTLGQGPEFLTYFQNEAQLEKSRLLSDRFSAERPKGSFSTLEIQRTEQGDSAMYLCASSFPFASGNTYEQYFGPGTRLTVT.

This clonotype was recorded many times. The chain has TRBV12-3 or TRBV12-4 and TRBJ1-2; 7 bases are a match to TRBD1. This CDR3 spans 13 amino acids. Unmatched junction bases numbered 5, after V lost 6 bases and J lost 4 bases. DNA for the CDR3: TGTGCCAGCAGGACACAGGGGCCCTATGGCTACACCTTC. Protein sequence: CASRTQGPYGYTF.

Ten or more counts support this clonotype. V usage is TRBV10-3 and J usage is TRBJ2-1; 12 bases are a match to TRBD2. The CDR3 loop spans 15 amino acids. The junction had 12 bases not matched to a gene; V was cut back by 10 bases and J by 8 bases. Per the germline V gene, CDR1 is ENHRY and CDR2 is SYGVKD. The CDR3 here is CATNPTSGRYHEQFF. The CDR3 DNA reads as TGTGCCACAAACCCCACTAGCGGGAGGTACCATGAGCAGTTCTTC.

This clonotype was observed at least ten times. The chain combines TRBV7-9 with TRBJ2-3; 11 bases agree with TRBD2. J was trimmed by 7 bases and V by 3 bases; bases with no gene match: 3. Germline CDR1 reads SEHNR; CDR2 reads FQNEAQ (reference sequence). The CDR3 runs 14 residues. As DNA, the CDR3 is TGTGCCAGCAGCTTCGTAGCGGGAGGGTATACGCAGTATTTT. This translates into CASSFVAGGYTQYF.

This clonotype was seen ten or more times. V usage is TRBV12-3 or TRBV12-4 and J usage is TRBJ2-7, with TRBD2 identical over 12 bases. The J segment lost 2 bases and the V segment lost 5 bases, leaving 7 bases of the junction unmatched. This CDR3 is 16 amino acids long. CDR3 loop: CASSLPGLAGTYEQYF. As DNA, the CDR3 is TGTGCCAGCAGTCTACCGGGACTAGCGGGCACCTACGAGCAGTACTTC.

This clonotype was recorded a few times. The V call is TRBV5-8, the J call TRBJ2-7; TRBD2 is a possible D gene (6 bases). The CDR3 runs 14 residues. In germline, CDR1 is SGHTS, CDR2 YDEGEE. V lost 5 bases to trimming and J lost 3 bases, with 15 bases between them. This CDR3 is CASRWGVGGYEQYF. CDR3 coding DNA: TGTGCCAGCAGATGGGGGGTCGGAGGCTACGAGCAGTACTTC.

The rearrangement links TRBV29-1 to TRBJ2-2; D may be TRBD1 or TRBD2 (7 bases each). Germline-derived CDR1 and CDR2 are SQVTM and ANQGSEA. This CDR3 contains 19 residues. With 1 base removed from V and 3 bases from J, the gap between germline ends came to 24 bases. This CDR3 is CSVEAPYGQARGDTGELFF. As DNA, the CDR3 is TGCAGCGTTGAAGCCCCTTATGGACAGGCTCGGGGGGACACCGGGGAGCTGTTTTTT.

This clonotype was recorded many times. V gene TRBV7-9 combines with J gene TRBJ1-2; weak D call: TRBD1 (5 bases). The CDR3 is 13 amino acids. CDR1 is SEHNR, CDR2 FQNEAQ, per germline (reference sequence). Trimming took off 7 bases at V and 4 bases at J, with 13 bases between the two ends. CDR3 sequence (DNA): TGTGCCAGCACCTCAACAGGATTCTATGGCTACACCTTC. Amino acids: CASTSTGFYGYTF.

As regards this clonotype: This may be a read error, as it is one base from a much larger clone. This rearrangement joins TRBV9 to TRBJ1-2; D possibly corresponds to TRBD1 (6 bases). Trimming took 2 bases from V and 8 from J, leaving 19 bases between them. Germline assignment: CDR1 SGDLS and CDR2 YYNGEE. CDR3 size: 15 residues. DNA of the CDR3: TGTGCCAGCAGCGTCTCCAGGGACACGGTTCAAGGCTACACCTTC. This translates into CASSVSRDTVQGYTF. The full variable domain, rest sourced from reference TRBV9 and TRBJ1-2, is DSGVTQTPKHLITATGQRVTLRCSPRSGDLSVYWYQQSLDQGLQFLIQYYNGEERAKGNILERFSAQQFPDLHSELNLSSLELGDSALYFCASSVSRDTVQGYTFGSGTRLTVV.

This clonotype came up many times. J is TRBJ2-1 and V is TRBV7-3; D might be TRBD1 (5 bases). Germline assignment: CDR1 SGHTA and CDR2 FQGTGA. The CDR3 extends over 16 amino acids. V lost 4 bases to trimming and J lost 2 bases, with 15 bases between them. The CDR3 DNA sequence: TGTGCCAGCAGCTCCTCAAGGACACAGGCCTACAATGAGCAGTTCTTC. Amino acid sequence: CASSSSRTQAYNEQFF.

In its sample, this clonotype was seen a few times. For the CDR3, the DNA is TGCAGTGCTAGAGCAAGGAATTCACCCCTCCACTTT. Translating it yields CSARARNSPLHF. The V and J genes are TRBV20-1 and TRBJ1-6; no definite D call. CDR3 length equals 12 residues. V gave up 1 base and J gave up 7 bases, with 5 bases separating them. In germline, CDR1 is DFQATT, CDR2 SNEGSKA (reference sequence).

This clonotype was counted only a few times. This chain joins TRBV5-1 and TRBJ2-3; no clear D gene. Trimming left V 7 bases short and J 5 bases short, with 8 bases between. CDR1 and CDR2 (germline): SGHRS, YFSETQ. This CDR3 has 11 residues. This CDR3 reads CASRSVDTQYF. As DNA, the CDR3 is TGCGCCAGCCGGTCGGTAGATACGCAGTATTTT.

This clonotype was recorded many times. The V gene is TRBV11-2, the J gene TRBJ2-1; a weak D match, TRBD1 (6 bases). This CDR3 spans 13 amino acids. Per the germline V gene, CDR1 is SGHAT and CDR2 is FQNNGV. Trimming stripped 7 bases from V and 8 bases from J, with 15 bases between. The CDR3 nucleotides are TGTGCCAGCACCCGGAGCAGGGGCGATGAGCAGTTCTTC. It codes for CASTRSRGDEQFF. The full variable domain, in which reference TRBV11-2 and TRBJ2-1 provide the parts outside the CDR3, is EAGVAQSPRYKIIEKRQSVAFWCNPISGHATLYWYQQILGQGPKLLIQFQNNGVVDDSQLPKDRFSAERLKGVDSTLKIQPAKLEDSAVYLCASTRSRGDEQFFGPGTRLTVL.